The T cell receptor (beta chain) under discussion was sequenced for a study of response to subunit inactivated influenza vaccine. MiXCR, applied by TCRdb to the RT-PCR reads, yields one record per CDR3 protein. Here the sample spans 550,000 to 600,000 distinct CDR3 sequences, over 9.5% being singletons. The sequence came from a man aged 50-59 years who received an inactivated influenza vaccine. This material consisted of PBMCs from blood, taken on the day of vaccination.

The CDR3 bases are TGCGCCAGCAGCATAACGGGCGGGCCGACGCAGTATTTT. Protein sequence: CASSITGGPTQYF. This chain joins TRBV5-1 and TRBJ2-3; possible D gene TRBD2, 5 bases. Germline V gene sequence: CDR1 SGHRS, CDR2 YFSETQ. The CDR3 loop spans 13 amino acids. Trimming stripped 4 bases from V and 9 bases from J, with 15 bases between.